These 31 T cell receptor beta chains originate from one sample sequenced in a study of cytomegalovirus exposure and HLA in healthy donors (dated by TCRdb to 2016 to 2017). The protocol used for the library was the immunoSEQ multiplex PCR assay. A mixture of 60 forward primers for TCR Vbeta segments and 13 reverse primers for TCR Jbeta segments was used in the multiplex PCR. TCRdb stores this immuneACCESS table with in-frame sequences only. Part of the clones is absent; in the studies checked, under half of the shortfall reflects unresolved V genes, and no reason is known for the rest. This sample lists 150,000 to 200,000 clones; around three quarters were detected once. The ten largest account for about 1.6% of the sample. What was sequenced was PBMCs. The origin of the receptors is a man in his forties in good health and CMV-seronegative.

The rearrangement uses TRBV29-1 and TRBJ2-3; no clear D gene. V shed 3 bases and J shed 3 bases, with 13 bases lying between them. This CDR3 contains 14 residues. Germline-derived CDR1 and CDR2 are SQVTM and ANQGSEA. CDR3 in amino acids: CSVDKRLKTDTQYF. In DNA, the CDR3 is TGCAGCGTTGACAAGCGACTCAAGACAGATACGCAGTATTTT.

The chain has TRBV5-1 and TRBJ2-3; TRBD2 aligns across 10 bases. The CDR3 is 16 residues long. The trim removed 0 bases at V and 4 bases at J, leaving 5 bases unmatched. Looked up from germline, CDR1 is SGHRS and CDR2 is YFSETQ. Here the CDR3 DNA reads TGCGCCAGCAGCTTGGGGCTAGCGGGAGAATCAGATACGCAGTATTTT. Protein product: CASSLGLAGESDTQYF.

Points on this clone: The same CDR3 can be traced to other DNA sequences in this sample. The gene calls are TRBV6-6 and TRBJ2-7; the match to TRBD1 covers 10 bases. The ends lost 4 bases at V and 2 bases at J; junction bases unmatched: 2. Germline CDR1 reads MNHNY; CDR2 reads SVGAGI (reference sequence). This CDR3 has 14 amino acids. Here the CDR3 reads CASSLGQGAYEQYF. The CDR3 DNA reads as TGTGCCAGCAGTTTAGGACAGGGGGCCTACGAGCAGTACTTC.

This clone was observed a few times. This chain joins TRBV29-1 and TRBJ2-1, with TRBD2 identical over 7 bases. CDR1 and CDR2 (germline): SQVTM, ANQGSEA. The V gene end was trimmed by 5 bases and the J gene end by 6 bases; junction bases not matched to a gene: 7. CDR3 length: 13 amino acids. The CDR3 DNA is TGCAGCGTTCAGTGGACTAGTGGCAATGAGCAGTTCTTC. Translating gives CSVQWTSGNEQFF.

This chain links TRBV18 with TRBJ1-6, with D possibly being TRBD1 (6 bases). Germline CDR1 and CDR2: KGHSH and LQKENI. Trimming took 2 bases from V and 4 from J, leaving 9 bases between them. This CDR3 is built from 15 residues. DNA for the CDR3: TGTGCCAGCTCACCAGTTGGACAGTATAATTCACCCCTCCACTTT. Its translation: CASSPVGQYNSPLHF. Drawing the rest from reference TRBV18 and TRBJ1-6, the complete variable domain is NAGVMQNPRHLVRRRGQEARLRCSPMKGHSHVYWYRQLPEEGLKFMVYLQKENIIDESGMPKERFSAEFPKEGPSILRIQQVVRGDSAAYFCASSPVGQYNSPLHFGNGTRLTVT.

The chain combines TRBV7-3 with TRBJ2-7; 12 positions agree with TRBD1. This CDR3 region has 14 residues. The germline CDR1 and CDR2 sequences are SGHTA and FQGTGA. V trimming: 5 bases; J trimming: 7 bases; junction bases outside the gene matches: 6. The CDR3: CASSRDRGQSEQYF. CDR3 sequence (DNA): TGTGCCAGCAGCCGGGACAGGGGGCAGTCTGAGCAGTACTTC.

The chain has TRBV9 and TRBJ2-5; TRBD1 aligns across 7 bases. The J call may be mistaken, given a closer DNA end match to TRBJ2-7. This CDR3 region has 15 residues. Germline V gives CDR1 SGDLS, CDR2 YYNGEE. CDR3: CASSKTPTGVYEQYF. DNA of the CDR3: TGTGCCAGCAGCAAAACCCCCACAGGGGTCTACGAGCAGTACTTC.

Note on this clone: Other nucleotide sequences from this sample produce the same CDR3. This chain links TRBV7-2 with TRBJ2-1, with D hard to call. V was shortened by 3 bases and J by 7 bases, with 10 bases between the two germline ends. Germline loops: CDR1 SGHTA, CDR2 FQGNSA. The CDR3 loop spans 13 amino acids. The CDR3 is CASSLARGNEQFF. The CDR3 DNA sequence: TGTGCCAGCAGCTTGGCTAGAGGAAATGAGCAGTTCTTC.

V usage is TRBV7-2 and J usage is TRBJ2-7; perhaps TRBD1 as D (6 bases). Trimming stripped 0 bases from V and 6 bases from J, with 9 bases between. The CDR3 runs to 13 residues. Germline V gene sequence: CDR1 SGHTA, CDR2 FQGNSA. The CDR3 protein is CASSLARGGEQYV. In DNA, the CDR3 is TGTGCCAGCAGCTTAGCCCGAGGGGGCGAGCAGTACGTC.

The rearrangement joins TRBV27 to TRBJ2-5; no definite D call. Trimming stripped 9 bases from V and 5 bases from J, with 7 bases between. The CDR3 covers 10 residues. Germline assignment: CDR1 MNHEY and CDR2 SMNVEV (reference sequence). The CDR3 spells CARKQETQYF. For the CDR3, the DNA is TGTGCCAGGAAACAGGAGACCCAGTACTTC.

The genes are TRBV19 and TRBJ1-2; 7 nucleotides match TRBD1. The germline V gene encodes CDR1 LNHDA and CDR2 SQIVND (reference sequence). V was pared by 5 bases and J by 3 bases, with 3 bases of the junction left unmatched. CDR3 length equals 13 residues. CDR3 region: CASSSGGYYGYTF. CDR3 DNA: TGTGCCAGTAGTTCAGGGGGGTACTATGGCTACACCTTC.

The CDR3 region has the DNA TGTGCCAGCAGCCCCGGGAGGGATCAGGCCGGGGAGCTGTTTTTT. Translating gives CASSPGRDQAGELFF. This chain uses TRBV11-3 with TRBJ2-2; 8 positions match TRBD2. V dropped 5 bases and J dropped 6; count of bases not matched to a gene: 8. Germline V gene lookup returns CDR1 SGHNT and CDR2 YENEEA. The CDR3 sequence is 15 residues long. Full variable domain (remainder filled in from reference TRBV11-3 and TRBJ2-2): EAGVVQSPRYKIIEKKQPVAFWCNPISGHNTLYWYLQNLGQGPELLIRYENEEAVDDSQLPKDRFSAERLKGVDSTLKIQPAELGDSAVYLCASSPGRDQAGELFFGEGSRLTVL.

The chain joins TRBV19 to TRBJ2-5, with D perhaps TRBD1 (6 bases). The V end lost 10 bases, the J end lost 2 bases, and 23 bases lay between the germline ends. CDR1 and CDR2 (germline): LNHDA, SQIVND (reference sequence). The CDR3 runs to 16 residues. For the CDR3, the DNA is TGTGCCACAGGGGACGGTGCCAACATAGGTCAAGAGACCCAGTACTTC. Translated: CATGDGANIGQETQYF.

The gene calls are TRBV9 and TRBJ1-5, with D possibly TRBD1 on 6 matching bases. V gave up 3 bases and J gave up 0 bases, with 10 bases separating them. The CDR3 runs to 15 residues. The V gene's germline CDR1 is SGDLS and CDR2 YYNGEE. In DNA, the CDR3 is TGTGCCAGCAGCGCAGGGGACCCTAGCAATCAGCCCCAGCATTTT. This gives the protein CASSAGDPSNQPQHF.

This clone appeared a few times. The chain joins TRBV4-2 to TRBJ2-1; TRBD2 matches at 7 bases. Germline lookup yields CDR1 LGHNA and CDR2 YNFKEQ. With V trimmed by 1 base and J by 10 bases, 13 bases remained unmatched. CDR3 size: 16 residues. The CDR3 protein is CASSQGGLGDFGEQFF. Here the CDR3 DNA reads TGTGCCAGCAGCCAAGGAGGACTAGGGGATTTTGGGGAGCAGTTCTTC.

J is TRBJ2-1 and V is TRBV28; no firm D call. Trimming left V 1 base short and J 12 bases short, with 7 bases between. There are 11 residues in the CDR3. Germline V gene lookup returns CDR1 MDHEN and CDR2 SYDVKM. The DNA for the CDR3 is TGTGCCAGCAGTTTATCCCGAGGGCAGTTCTTC. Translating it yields CASSLSRGQFF.

The CDR3 sequence: CASSFDGTSVYEQYV. The DNA for the CDR3 is TGTGCCAGCAGTTTTGACGGGACTAGCGTTTACGAGCAGTACGTC. V and J are TRBV27 and TRBJ2-7; 10 nucleotides agree with TRBD2. V dropped 3 bases and J dropped 4; count of bases not matched to a gene: 6. CDR3 size: 15 residues. CDR1 and CDR2 (germline): MNHEY, SMNVEV (reference sequence).

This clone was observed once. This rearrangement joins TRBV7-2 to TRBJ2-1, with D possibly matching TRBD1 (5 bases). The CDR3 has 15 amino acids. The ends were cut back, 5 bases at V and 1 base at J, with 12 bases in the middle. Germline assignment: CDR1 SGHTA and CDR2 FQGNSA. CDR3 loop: CASSGTGTSYNEQFF. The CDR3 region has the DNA TGTGCCAGCAGCGGAACAGGAACTTCCTACAATGAGCAGTTCTTC.

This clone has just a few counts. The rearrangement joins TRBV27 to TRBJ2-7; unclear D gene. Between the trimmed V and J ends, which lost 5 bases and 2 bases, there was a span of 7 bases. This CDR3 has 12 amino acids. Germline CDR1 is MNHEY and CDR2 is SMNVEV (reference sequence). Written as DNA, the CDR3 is TGTGCCAGCAGTCCAAACACCTACGAGCAGTACTTC. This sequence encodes CASSPNTYEQYF.

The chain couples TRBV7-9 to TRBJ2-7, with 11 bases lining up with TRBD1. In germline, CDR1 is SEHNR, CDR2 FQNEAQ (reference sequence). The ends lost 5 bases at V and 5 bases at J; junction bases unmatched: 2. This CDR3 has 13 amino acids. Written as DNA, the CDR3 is TGTGCCAGCAGCCGGACAGGGGGCAACGAGCAGTACGTC. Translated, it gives CASSRTGGNEQYV.

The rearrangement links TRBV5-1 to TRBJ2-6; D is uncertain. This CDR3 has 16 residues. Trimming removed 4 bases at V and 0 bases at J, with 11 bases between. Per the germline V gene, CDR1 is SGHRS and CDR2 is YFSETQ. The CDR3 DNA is TGCGCCAGCAGCCGTGCACTGAGCTCTGGGGCCAACGTCCTGACTTTC. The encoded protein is CASSRALSSGANVLTF.

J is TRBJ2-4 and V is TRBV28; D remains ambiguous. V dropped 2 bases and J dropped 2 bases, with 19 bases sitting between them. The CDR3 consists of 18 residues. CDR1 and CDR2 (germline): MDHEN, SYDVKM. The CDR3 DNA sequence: TGTGCCAGCAGTTTACACCCCCTAGTCCGCGGTTCCAAAAACATTCAGTACTTC. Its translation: CASSLHPLVRGSKNIQYF.

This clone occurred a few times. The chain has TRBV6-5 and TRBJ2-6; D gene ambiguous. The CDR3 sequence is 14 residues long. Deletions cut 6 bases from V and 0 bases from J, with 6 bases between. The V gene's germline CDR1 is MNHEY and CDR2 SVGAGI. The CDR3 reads CASRRSSGANVLTF. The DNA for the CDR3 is TGTGCCAGCAGACGGAGCTCTGGGGCCAACGTCCTGACTTTC.

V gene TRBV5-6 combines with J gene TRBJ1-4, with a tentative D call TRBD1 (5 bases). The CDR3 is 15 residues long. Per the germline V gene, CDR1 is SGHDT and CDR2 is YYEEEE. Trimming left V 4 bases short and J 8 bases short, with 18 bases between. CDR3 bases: TGTGCCAGCAGCGCGGTAGGGCAGGGTGAAGAAAAACTGTTTTTT. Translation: CASSAVGQGEEKLFF.

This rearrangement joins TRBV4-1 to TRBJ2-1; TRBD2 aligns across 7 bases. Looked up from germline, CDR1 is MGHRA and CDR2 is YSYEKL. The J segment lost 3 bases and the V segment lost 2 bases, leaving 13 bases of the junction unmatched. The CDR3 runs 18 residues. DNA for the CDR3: TGCGCCAGCAGCCAACCCCTAGCGGCCCGAGTGTACTACAATGAGCAGTTCTTC. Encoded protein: CASSQPLAARVYYNEQFF.

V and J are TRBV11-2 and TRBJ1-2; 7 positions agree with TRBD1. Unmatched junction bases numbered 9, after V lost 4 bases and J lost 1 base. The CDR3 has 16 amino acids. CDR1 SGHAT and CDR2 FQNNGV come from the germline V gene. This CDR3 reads CASSSPGTAGNYGYTF. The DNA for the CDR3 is TGTGCCAGCAGCTCCCCGGGGACAGCTGGTAACTATGGCTACACCTTC. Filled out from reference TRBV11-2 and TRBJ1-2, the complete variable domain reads EAGVAQSPRYKIIEKRQSVAFWCNPISGHATLYWYQQILGQGPKLLIQFQNNGVVDDSQLPKDRFSAERLKGVDSTLKIQPAKLEDSAVYLCASSSPGTAGNYGYTFGSGTRLTVV.

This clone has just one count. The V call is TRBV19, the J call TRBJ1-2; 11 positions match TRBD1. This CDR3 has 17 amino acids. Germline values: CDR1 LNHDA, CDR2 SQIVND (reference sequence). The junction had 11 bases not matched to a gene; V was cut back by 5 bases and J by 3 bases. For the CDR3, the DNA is TGTGCCAGTAGTTCAAGGACAGGGGGCGTCAAGGACTATGGCTACACCTTC. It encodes CASSSRTGGVKDYGYTF.

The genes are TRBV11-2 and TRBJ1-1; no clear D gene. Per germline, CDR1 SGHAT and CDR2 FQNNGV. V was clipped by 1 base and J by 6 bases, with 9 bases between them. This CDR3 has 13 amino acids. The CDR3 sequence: CASSLGGLAEAFF. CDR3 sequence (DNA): TGTGCCAGCAGCTTAGGAGGTCTCGCTGAAGCTTTCTTT. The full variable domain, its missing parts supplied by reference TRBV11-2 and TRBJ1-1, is EAGVAQSPRYKIIEKRQSVAFWCNPISGHATLYWYQQILGQGPKLLIQFQNNGVVDDSQLPKDRFSAERLKGVDSTLKIQPAKLEDSAVYLCASSLGGLAEAFFGQGTRLTVV.

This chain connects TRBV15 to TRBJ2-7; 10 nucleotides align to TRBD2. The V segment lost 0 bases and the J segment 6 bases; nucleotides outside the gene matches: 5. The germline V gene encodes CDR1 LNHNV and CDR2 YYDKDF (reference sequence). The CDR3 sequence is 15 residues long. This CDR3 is CATSREVSGRREQYF. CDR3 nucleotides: TGTGCCACCAGCAGAGAGGTTAGCGGGAGGCGCGAGCAGTACTTC. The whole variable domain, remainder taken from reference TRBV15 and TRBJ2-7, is DAMVIQNPRYQVTQFGKPVTLSCSQTLNHNVMYWYQQKSSQAPKLLFHYYDKDFNNEADTPDNFQSRRPNTSFCFLDIRSPGLGDTAMYLCATSREVSGRREQYFGPGTRLTVT.

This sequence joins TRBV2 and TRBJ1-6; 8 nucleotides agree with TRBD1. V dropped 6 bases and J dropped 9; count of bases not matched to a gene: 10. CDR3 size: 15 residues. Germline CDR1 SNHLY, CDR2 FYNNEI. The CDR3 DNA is TGTGCCAGCAGCGCTTACGGGACAGGTAGTTCACCCCTCCACTTT. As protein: CASSAYGTGSSPLHF.

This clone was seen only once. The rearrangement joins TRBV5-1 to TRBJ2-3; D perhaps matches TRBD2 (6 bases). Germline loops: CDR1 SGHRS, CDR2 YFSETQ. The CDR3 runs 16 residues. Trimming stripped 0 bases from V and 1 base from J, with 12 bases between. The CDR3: CASSLEGGIGTDTQYF. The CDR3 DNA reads TGCGCCAGCAGCTTGGAGGGCGGGATAGGCACAGATACGCAGTATTTT.